The subject of this entry is one T cell receptor (beta chain). Its target is not known. After removal of 1 base from V and 0 bases from J, the junction contained 3 bases not matched to a gene. Per the germline V gene, CDR1 is MGHDK and CDR2 is SYGVNS. This CDR3 is 16 amino acids long. These data belong to a study of T cells after posttransplantation cyclophosphamide. Broader study findings: Donor-recipient repertoire similarity was low at 1-2 months, rising over year one. Blood and skin or GI T cell repertoires showed limited TRB overlap. Recipient CMV seropositivity and CMV reactivation strongly tracked TRB clonality.

The naive gate required viable CD3+CD4+ or CD3+CD8+ cells with CCR7+CD45RA+CD45RO-CD95-CD27+CD28+ phenotype. Peripheral blood was collected from the related graft donor on the marrow donation day. The assay was immunoSEQ multiplex PCR, and TCRdb's table has in-frame clones only and misses some. Among roughly 20,000 clones, roughly 98% were seen once, and the ten largest hold around 0.15%. Input material: naive CD4+ T cells sorted from PBMCs. The clonotype was recovered from a man aged 40-49 years in good health, CMV-negative, and a related stem cell transplant donor. The chain combines TRBV25-1 with TRBJ2-1, with TRBD1 matching 7 bases. CDR3 in DNA: TGTGCCAGCAGTGAATCGTCAGGGGGCTCCTACAATGAGCAGTTCTTC. Residues: CASSESSGGSYNEQFF. Full variable domain (outside the CDR3, taken from reference TRBV25-1 and TRBJ2-1): EADIYQTPRYLVIGTGKKITLECSQTMGHDKMYWYQQDPGMELHLIHYSYGVNSTEKGDLSSESTVSRIRTEHFPLTLESARPSHTSQYLCASSESSGGSYNEQFFGPGTRLTVL.